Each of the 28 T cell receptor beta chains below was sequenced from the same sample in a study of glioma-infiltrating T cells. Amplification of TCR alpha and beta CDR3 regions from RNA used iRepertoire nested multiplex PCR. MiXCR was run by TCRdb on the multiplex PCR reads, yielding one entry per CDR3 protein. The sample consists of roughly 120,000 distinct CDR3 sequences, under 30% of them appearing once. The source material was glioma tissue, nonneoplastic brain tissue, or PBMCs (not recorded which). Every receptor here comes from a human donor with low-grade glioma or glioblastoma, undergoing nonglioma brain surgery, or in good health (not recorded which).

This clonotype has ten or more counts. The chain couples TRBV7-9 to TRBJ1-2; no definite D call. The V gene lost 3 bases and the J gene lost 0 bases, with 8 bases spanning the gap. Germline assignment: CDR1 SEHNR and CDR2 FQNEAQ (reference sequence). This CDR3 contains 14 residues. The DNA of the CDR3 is TGTGCCAGCAGCTTTGTCAACCCTAACTATGGCTACACCTTC. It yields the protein CASSFVNPNYGYTF.

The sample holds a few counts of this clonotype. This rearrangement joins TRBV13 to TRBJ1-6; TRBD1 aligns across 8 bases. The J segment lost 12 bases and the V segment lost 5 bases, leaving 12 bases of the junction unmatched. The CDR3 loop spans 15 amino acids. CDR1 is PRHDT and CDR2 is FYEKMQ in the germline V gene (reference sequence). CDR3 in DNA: TGTGCCAGCAGCCTCAGGACAGGGAGATTGCGACCCCTCCACTTT. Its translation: CASSLRTGRLRPLHF.

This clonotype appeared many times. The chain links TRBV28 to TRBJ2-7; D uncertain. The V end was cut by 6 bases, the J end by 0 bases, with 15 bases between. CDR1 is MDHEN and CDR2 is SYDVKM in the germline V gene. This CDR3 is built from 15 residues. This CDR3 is CASSSARVYSYEQYF. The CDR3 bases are TGTGCCAGCAGCTCGGCTCGGGTGTACTCCTACGAGCAGTACTTC.

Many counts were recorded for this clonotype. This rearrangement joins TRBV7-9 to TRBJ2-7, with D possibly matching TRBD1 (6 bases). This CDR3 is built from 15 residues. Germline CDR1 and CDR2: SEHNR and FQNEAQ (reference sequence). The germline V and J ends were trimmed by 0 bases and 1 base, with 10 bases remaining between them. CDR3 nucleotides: TGTGCCAGCAGCTTAGCGGGGGCCAGGTCCTACGAGCAGTACTTC. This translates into CASSLAGARSYEQYF.

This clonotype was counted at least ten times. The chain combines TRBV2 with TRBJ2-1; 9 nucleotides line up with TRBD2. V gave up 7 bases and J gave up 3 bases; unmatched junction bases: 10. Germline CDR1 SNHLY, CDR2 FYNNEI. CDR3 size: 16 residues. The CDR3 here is CASIRGGGRDYNEQFF. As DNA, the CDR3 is TGTGCCAGCATTAGAGGGGGCGGGAGGGACTACAATGAGCAGTTCTTC.

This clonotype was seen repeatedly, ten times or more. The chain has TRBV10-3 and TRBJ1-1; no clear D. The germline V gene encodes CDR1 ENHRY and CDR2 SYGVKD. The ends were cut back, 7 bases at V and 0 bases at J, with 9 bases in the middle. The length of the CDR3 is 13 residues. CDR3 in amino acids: CAIMGGLNTEAFF. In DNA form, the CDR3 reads TGTGCCATCATGGGAGGGCTGAACACTGAAGCTTTCTTT.

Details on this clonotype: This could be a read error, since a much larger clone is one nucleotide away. CDR3 region: CASSGTRRNGQFF. DNA of the CDR3: TGTGCCAGCAGCGGGACTAGACGTAATGGGCAGTTCTTC. V usage is TRBV4-2 and J usage is TRBJ2-1; the match to TRBD2 covers 8 bases. Germline CDR1 and CDR2: LGHNA and YNFKEQ. The CDR3 is 13 amino acids.

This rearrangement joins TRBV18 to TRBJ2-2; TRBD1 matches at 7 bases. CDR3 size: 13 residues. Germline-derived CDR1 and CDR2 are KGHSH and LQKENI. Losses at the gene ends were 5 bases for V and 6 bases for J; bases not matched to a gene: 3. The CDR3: CASSRQGSGELFF. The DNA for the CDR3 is TGTGCCAGCTCAAGACAGGGATCCGGGGAGCTGTTTTTT. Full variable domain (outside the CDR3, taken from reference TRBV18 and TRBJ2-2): NAGVMQNPRHLVRRRGQEARLRCSPMKGHSHVYWYRQLPEEGLKFMVYLQKENIIDESGMPKERFSAEFPKEGPSILRIQQVVRGDSAAYFCASSRQGSGELFFGEGSRLTVL.

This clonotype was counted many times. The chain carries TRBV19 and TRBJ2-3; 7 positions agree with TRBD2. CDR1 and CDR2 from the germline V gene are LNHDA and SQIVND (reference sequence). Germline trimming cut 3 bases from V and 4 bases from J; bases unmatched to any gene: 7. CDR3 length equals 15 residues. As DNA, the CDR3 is TGTGCCAGTAGTATTGGTACGCGGGGGTCAGATACGCAGTATTTT. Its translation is CASSIGTRGSDTQYF.

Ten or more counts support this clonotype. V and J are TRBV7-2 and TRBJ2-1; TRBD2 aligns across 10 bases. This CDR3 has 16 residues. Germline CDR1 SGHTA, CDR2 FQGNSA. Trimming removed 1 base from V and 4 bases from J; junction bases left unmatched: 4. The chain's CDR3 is CASSLVSGRGYNEQFF. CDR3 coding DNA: TGTGCCAGCAGCTTAGTGAGCGGGAGGGGATACAATGAGCAGTTCTTC.

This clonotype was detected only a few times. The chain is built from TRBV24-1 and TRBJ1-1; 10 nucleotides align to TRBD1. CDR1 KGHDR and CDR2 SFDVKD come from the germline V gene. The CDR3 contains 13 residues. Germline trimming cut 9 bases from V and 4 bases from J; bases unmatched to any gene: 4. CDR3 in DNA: TGTGCCACCGGGAGGACAGGGGGCACTGAAGCTTTCTTT. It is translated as CATGRTGGTEAFF.

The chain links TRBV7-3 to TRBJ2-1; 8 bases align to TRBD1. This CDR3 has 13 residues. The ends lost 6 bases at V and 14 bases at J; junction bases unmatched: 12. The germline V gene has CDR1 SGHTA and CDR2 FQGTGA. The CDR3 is CASRPTGAGEKFF. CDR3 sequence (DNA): TGTGCCAGCAGACCGACAGGGGCAGGCGAGAAGTTCTTC.

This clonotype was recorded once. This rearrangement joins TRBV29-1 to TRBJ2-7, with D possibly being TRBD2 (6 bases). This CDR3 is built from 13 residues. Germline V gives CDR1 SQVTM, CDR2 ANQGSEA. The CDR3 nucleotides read TGCACCACCCGGACCGGGGATCGGGGGGAGCAGTACTTC. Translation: CTTRTGDRGEQYF.

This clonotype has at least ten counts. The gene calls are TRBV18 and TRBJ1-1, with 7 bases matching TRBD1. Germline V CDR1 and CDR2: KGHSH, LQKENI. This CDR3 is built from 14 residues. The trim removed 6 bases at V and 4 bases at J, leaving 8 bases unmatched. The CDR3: CASSGTALTTEAFF. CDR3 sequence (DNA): TGTGCCAGCTCGGGGACAGCTCTTACCACTGAAGCTTTCTTT.

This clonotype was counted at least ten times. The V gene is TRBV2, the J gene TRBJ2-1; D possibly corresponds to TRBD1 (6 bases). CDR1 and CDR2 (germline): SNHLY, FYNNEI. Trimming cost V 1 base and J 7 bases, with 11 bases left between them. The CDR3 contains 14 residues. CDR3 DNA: TGTGCCAGCAGTGAAGTAAACAGGGCGAATGAGCAGTTCTTC. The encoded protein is CASSEVNRANEQFF.

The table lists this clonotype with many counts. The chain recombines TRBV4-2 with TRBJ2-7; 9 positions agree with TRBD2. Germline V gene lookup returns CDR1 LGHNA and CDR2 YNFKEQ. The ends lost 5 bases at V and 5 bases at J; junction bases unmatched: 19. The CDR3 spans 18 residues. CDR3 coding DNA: TGTGCCAGCAGCGTTACCCGATCCCGGGGAGCGGGAGGCCACGAGCAGTACTTC. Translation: CASSVTRSRGAGGHEQYF.

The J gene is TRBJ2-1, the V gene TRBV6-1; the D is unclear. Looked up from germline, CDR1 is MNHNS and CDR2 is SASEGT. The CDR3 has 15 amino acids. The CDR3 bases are TGTGACACCAGGATGGGCTCTAGCTCCTACAATGAGCAGTTCTTC. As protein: CDTRMGSSSYNEQFF.

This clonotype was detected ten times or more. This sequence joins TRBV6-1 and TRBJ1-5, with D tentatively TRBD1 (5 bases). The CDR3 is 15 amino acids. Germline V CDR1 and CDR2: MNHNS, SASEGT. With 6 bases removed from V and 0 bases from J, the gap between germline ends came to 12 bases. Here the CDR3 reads CASSQFDSSNQPQHF. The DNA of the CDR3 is TGTGCCAGCAGCCAATTCGACAGTAGCAATCAGCCCCAGCATTTT.

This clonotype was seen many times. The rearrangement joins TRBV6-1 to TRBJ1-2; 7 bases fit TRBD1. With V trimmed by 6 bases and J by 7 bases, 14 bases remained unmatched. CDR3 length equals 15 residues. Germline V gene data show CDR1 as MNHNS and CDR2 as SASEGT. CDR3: CASRPGGSSKGGYTF. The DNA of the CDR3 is TGTGCCAGCAGGCCAGGGGGTTCCTCGAAGGGTGGCTACACCTTC.

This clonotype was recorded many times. CDR3 residues: CASSPRTGGQASPLHF. The CDR3 DNA reads as TGTGCCAGCTCACCAAGGACAGGGGGTCAAGCTTCACCCCTCCACTTT. The chain has TRBV18 and TRBJ1-6; 10 nucleotides match TRBD1. CDR3 length: 16 residues. With 2 bases clipped from V and 9 bases from J, the junction kept 7 bases outside the gene matches. CDR1 is KGHSH and CDR2 is LQKENI in the germline V gene.

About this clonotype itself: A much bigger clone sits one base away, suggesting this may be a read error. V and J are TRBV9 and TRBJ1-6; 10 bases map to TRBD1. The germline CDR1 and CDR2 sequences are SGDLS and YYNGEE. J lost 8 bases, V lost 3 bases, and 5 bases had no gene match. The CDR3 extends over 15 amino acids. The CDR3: CASSGQGAGDSPLHF. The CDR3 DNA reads TGTGCCAGCAGCGGACAGGGGGCCGGTGATTCACCCCTCCACTTT.

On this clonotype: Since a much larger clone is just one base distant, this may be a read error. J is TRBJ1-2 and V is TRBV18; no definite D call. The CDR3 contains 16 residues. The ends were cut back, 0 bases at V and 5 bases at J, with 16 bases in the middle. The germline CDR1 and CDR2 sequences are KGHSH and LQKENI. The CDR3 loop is CASSPPLAEGKYGYTF. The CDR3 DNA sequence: TGTGCCAGCTCACCACCCTTAGCTGAAGGCAAATATGGCTACACCTTC. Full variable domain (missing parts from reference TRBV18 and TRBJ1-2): NAGVMQNPRHLVRRRGQEARLRCSPMKGHSHVYWYRQLPEEGLKFMVYLQKENIIDESGMPKERFSAEFPKEGPSILRIQQVVRGDSAAYFCASSPPLAEGKYGYTFGSGTRLTVV.

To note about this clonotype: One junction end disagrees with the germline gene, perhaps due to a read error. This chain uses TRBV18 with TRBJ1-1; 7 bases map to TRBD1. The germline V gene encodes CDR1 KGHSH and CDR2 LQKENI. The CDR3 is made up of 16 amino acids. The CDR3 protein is CASSPPSGGVKTEAFF. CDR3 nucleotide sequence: TGTGCCAGCTCACCACCCTCAGGGGGGGTGAAAACTGAAGCTTTCTTT.

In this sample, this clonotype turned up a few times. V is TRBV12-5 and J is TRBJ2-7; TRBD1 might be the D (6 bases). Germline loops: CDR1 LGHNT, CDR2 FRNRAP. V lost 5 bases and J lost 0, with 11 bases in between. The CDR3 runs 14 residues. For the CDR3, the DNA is TGTGCTAGTGGTATCTCACAGGGCTCCTACGAGCAGTACTTC. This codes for CASGISQGSYEQYF.

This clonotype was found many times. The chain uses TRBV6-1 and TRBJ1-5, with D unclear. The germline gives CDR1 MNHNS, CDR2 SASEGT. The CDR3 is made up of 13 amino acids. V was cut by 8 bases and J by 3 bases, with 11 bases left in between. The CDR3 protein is CASAQVDNQPQHF. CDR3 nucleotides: TGTGCCAGCGCTCAGGTGGACAATCAGCCCCAGCATTTT.

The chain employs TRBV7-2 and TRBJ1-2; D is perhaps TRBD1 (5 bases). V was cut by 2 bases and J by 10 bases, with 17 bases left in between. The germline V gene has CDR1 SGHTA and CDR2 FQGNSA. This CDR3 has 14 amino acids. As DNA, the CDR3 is TGTGCCAGCAGCTTATACGACACAGGAGGAGTCTACACCTTC. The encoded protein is CASSLYDTGGVYTF.

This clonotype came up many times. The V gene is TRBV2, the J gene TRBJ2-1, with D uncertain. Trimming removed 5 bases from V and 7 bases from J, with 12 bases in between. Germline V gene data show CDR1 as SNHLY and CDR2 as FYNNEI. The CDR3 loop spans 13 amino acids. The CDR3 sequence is CASSPPLGNEQFF. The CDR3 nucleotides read TGTGCCAGCAGTCCCCCCCTGGGAAATGAGCAGTTCTTC.

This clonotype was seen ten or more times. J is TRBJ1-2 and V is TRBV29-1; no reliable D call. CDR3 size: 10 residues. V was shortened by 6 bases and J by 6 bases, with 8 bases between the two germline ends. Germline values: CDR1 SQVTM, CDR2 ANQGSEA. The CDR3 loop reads CSVGPDGYTF. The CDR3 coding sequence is TGCAGCGTCGGACCTGATGGCTACACCTTC.